What follows is one T cell receptor beta chain and its context. Its antigen is unidentified. The data belong to a study of T cell repertoires in cytomegalovirus infection. As for the study in general: Shared public TCR beta signatures pointed to both CMV infection and a matching HLA type. General study points: HLA-C-restricted CMV clonotypes gave the most frequent clonotype in two of eight donors.

Trimming left V 0 bases short and J 0 bases short, with 9 bases between. Germline assignment: CDR1 MNHEY and CDR2 SVGAGI. This CDR3 comprises 15 residues. TCRdb fed the reads into MiXCR, producing one record per CDR3 protein. The sample lists fewer than 200,000 distinct CDR3 sequences; about 20% were seen once. The specimen was CD8+ T cells from cultured PBMCs, collected from culture after CMV antigen stimulation. This chain joins TRBV6-5 and TRBJ2-7; a weak D match, TRBD2 (6 bases). The sequence derives from a human donor in good health (CMV status not recorded). Some clones in this sample may be carry-over from other donors' samples. The CDR3, as DNA: TGTGCCAGCAGTTACTCGGCGGGGAGCTCCTACGAGCAGTACTTC. Its protein is CASSYSAGSSYEQYF.